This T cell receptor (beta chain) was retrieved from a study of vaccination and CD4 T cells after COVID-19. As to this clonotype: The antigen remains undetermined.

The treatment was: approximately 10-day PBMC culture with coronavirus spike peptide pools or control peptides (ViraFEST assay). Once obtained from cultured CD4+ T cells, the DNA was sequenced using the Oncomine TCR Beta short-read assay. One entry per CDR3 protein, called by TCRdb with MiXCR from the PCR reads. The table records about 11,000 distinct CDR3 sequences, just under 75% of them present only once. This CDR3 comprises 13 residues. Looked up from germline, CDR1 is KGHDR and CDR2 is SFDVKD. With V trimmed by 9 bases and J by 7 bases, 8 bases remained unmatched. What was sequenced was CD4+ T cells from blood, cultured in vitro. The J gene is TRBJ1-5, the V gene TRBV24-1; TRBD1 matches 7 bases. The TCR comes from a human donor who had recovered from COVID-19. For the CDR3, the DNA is TGTGCCACCCGGGGACAGCCAGGGCAGCCCCAGCATTTT. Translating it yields CATRGQPGQPQHF.